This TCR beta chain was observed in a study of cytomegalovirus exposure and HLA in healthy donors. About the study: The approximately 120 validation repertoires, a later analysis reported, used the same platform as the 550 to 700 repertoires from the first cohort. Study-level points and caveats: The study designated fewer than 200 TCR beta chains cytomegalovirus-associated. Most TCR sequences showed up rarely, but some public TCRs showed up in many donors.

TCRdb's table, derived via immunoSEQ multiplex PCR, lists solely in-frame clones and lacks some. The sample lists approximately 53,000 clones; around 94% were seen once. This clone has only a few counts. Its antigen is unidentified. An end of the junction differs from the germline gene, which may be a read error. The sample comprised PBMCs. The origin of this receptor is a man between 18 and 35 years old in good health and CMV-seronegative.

Here the CDR3 DNA reads TGTGCTAGCAGCCCCGTTTTCGGGGGGGAGCAGTTCTTC. The encoded protein is CASSPVFGGEQFF. The V and J genes are TRBV7-7 and TRBJ2-1; TRBD2 matches at 7 bases. Germline assignment: CDR1 SSHAT and CDR2 FNYEAQ (reference sequence). CDR3 length: 13 amino acids. The variable domain in full, with the rest retrieved from reference TRBV7-7 and TRBJ2-1, is GAGVSQSPRYKVTKRGQDVTLRCDPISSHATLYWYQQALGQGPEFLTYFNYEAQPDKSGLPSDRFSAERPEGSISTLTIQRTEQRDSAMYRCASSPVFGGEQFFGPGTRLTVL.